The 27 T cell receptor beta chains in this list originate from one sample, sequenced in a study of cytomegalovirus exposure and HLA in healthy donors. This PCR relied on a set of 60 Vbeta primers and 13 Jbeta primers. Assay: immunoSEQ multiplex PCR; the TCRdb copy retains only in-frame clones and omits some. The sample lists around 120,000 clones; about three quarters were seen once. Source material: PBMCs. These receptors all come from a woman aged 55-69 years in good health and CMV-seropositive.

This chain uses TRBV19 with TRBJ2-1; D gene uncertain. Germline V gene lookup returns CDR1 LNHDA and CDR2 SQIVND (reference sequence). CDR3 length: 15 residues. V lost 1 base to trimming and J lost 0 bases, with 7 bases between them. CDR3 amino acids: CASSIAGSSYNEQFF. CDR3 DNA: TGTGCCAGTAGTATAGCAGGAAGCTCCTACAATGAGCAGTTCTTC.

This rearrangement joins TRBV19 to TRBJ2-3; D is unresolved. The CDR3 is 12 amino acids. CDR1 LNHDA and CDR2 SQIVND come from the germline V gene (reference sequence). Trimming took 6 bases from V and 3 from J, leaving 7 bases between them. The CDR3 DNA reads TGTGCCAGTAGCTACAGTACAGATACGCAGTATTTT. As protein: CASSYSTDTQYF.

This chain joins TRBV7-6 and TRBJ2-3; TRBD2 matches 10 bases. V was pared by 2 bases and J by 3 bases, with 5 bases of the junction left unmatched. Per the germline V gene, CDR1 is SGHVS and CDR2 is FNYEAQ. This CDR3 has 16 amino acids. As DNA, the CDR3 is TGTGCCAGCAGCTTAATGAGCGGGGGGGTAACAGATACGCAGTATTTT. It codes for CASSLMSGGVTDTQYF.

This chain joins TRBV10-1 and TRBJ2-7; 8 bases match TRBD2. Unmatched junction bases numbered 12, after V lost 6 bases and J lost 5 bases. Per the germline V gene, CDR1 is WNHNN and CDR2 is SYGVQD (reference sequence). The length of the CDR3 is 15 residues. Here the CDR3 reads CASSAAGGLINEQYF. CDR3 in DNA: TGCGCCAGCAGCGCCGCGGGGGGCCTTATAAACGAGCAGTACTTC.

The V and J genes are TRBV10-3 and TRBJ1-5; 9 bases match TRBD1. Trimming cost V 4 bases and J 4 bases; bases outside gene matches: 2. CDR1 ENHRY and CDR2 SYGVKD come from the germline V gene. This CDR3 contains 14 residues. CDR3 sequence: CAISGTGENQPQHF. The CDR3 nucleotides are TGTGCCATCAGTGGGACAGGGGAGAATCAGCCCCAGCATTTT.

This clone occurred a few times. The chain links TRBV7-3 to TRBJ2-1; 10 bases line up with TRBD2. V lost 5 bases, J lost 7 bases, and 14 bases stayed unmatched. CDR3 length: 17 residues. Germline V gene sequence: CDR1 SGHTA, CDR2 FQGTGA. CDR3 DNA: TGTGCCAGCAGCCCCGGGGGGGGACTAGCGACTCATAATGAGCAGTTCTTC. It encodes CASSPGGGLATHNEQFF. Supplemented by reference TRBV7-3 and TRBJ2-1, the full variable domain reads GAGVSQTPSNKVTEKGKYVELRCDPISGHTALYWYRQSLGQGPEFLIYFQGTGAADDSGLPNDRFFAVRPEGSVSTLKIQRTERGDSAVYLCASSPGGGLATHNEQFFGPGTRLTVL.

This chain uses TRBV6-5 with TRBJ1-1; D is uncertain. Trimming stripped 2 bases from V and 6 bases from J, with 16 bases between. Germline CDR1 MNHEY, CDR2 SVGAGI. The CDR3 runs 15 residues. The CDR3 nucleotides are TGTGCCAGCAGTTACACACGACAAGGTAGCGCTGAAGCTTTCTTT. This codes for CASSYTRQGSAEAFF.

The chain uses TRBV7-9 and TRBJ1-2, with 7 nucleotides matching TRBD1. Unmatched junction bases numbered 8, after V lost 6 bases and J lost 7 bases. CDR3 length: 13 residues. Looked up from germline, CDR1 is SEHNR and CDR2 is FQNEAQ (reference sequence). CDR3: CASSFSDRSGYTF. CDR3 nucleotide sequence: TGTGCCAGCAGTTTTTCGGACAGGTCTGGCTACACCTTC.

This clone was seen only once. J is TRBJ1-1 and V is TRBV5-6; 7 nucleotides line up with TRBD1. Losses at the gene ends were 0 bases for V and 4 bases for J; bases not matched to a gene: 9. The CDR3 length is 16 residues. The germline V gene has CDR1 SGHDT and CDR2 YYEEEE. The CDR3 region is CASSLADRARGTEAFF. In DNA form, the CDR3 reads TGTGCCAGCAGCTTGGCCGACAGGGCCCGGGGCACTGAAGCTTTCTTT.

For this clone: The junction shows a germline mismatch at one end, possibly a read error. The chain uses TRBV6-1 and TRBJ1-5; a possible D gene is TRBD1 (5 bases). From germline, CDR1 is MNHNS and CDR2 SASEGT. The CDR3 length is 16 residues. CDR3 in DNA: TGTGCCAGCACTGAAGTTTTGGAGTCAGGGATTCAGCCCCAGCATTTT. It yields the protein CASTEVLESGIQPQHF.

The chain couples TRBV29-1 to TRBJ1-2; 7 bases agree with TRBD1. V gave up 5 bases and J gave up 4 bases; unmatched junction bases: 7. CDR3 length: 13 amino acids. Germline CDR1 reads SQVTM; CDR2 reads ANQGSEA. Written as DNA, the CDR3 is TGCAGCGTTCGCACCCAGGGGGGCTATGGCTACACCTTC. Encoded protein: CSVRTQGGYGYTF.

CDR3 DNA: TGTGCCAGCAGCCAAGAGGACAGGGCGAGTTCACCCCTCCACTTT. As protein: CASSQEDRASSPLHF. This chain connects TRBV4-2 to TRBJ1-6; 8 bases agree with TRBD1. This CDR3 comprises 15 residues. Trimming at V came to 0 bases and at J to 9 bases, leaving 4 bases not matched to a gene. The germline gives CDR1 LGHNA, CDR2 YNFKEQ.

CDR3 nucleotides: TGTGCCAGCAGCAACGCGCCCCTAGCGGGGGCGAACACCGGGGAGCTGTTTTTT. Amino acids: CASSNAPLAGANTGELFF. The V and J genes are TRBV4-2 and TRBJ2-2, with 10 nucleotides matching TRBD2. The J segment lost 0 bases and the V segment lost 5 bases, leaving 9 bases of the junction unmatched. The germline CDR1 and CDR2 sequences are LGHNA and YNFKEQ. This CDR3 is built from 18 residues.

This clone turned up a few times. V and J are TRBV7-8 and TRBJ1-3; D call uncertain. In germline, CDR1 is SGHVS, CDR2 FQNEAQ. The CDR3 runs 17 residues. V dropped 3 bases and J dropped 0 bases, with 15 bases sitting between them. The CDR3 is CASSFEGLISSGNTIYF. CDR3 nucleotides: TGTGCCAGCAGCTTTGAAGGACTGATCTCCTCTGGAAACACCATATATTTT.

The chain links TRBV19 to TRBJ1-1; 11 bases fit TRBD1. Germline-derived CDR1 and CDR2 are LNHDA and SQIVND (reference sequence). The CDR3 is made up of 14 amino acids. V shed 7 bases and J 4 bases; nucleotides not matched to a gene: 5. The CDR3 region is CASTSGQGATEAFF. CDR3 in DNA: TGTGCCAGTACCTCTGGACAGGGGGCCACTGAAGCTTTCTTT. The variable domain in full, with the rest retrieved from reference TRBV19 and TRBJ1-1, is DGGITQSPKYLFRKEGQNVTLSCEQNLNHDAMYWYRQDPGQGLRLIYYSQIVNDFQKGDIAEGYSVSREKKESFPLTVTSAQKNPTAFYLCASTSGQGATEAFFGQGTRLTVV.

The V gene is TRBV15, the J gene TRBJ2-2; D is perhaps TRBD2 (7 bases). Germline V CDR1 and CDR2: LNHNV, YYDKDF (reference sequence). The CDR3 is 14 residues long. Trimming stripped 1 base from V and 7 bases from J, with 10 bases between. Written as DNA, the CDR3 is TGTGCCACCAGCAGAGGGGGGGGCGGCGGGGAGCTGTTTTTT. Its translation: CATSRGGGGGELFF.

The rearrangement joins TRBV29-1 to TRBJ2-5; 9 nucleotides line up with TRBD2. The length of the CDR3 is 16 residues. J gave up 1 base and V 2 bases, and 8 bases lay outside the gene matches. Germline-derived CDR1 and CDR2 are SQVTM and ANQGSEA. The CDR3 bases are TGCAGCGTTGAACGTCTGGGACTAGCCCTCCAAGAGACCCAGTACTTC. It encodes CSVERLGLALQETQYF.

This clone appeared a single time. This chain uses TRBV12-5 with TRBJ1-5; 8 bases match TRBD1. CDR3 length: 15 residues. V shed 3 bases and J 9 bases; nucleotides not matched to a gene: 10. Germline CDR1 and CDR2: LGHNT and FRNRAP. The CDR3 spells CASGFSTGALRPQHF. CDR3 DNA: TGTGCTAGTGGTTTTTCGACAGGGGCCCTGAGGCCCCAGCATTTT. Using reference TRBV12-5 and TRBJ1-5 for the parts outside the CDR3, the full variable domain is DARVTQTPRHKVTEMGQEVTMRCQPILGHNTVFWYRQTMMQGLELLAYFRNRAPLDDSGMPKDRFSAEMPDATLATLKIQPSEPRDSAVYFCASGFSTGALRPQHFGDGTRLSIL.

This rearrangement joins TRBV6-5 to TRBJ1-4; no clear D gene. V lost 4 bases, J lost 5 bases, and 11 bases lay in between. CDR1 and CDR2 from the germline V gene are MNHEY and SVGAGI. The CDR3 is 14 residues long. CDR3 loop: CASSSRRRNEKLFF. Written as DNA, the CDR3 is TGTGCCAGCAGTTCACGACGGAGGAATGAAAAACTGTTTTTT.

V usage is TRBV6-5 and J usage is TRBJ1-6; 7 nucleotides agree with TRBD1. The V gene end was trimmed by 6 bases and the J gene end by 7 bases; junction bases not matched to a gene: 6. The germline V gene encodes CDR1 MNHEY and CDR2 SVGAGI. The CDR3 consists of 14 residues. The CDR3 loop is CASRRQGENSPLHF. In nucleotides, the CDR3 is TGTGCCAGCAGGCGACAGGGTGAAAATTCACCCCTCCACTTT.

The rearrangement uses TRBV7-9 and TRBJ1-2; 10 bases match TRBD1. CDR1 is SEHNR and CDR2 is FQNEAQ in the germline V gene (reference sequence). This CDR3 has 16 residues. The V segment lost 5 bases and the J segment 8 bases; nucleotides outside the gene matches: 14. The DNA for the CDR3 is TGTGCCAGCAGCCAAAAAGACAGGGGGCAAATAGAGGGCTACACCTTC. Translated: CASSQKDRGQIEGYTF.

The gene calls are TRBV18 and TRBJ1-5, with TRBD1 as a possible D gene (5 bases). The V end lost 2 bases, the J end lost 2 bases, and 7 bases lay between the germline ends. The CDR3 has 14 residues. Germline-derived CDR1 and CDR2 are KGHSH and LQKENI. CDR3 loop: CASSPGAGNQPQHF. Written as DNA, the CDR3 is TGTGCCAGCTCACCAGGGGCAGGCAATCAGCCCCAGCATTTT.

The CDR3 DNA reads as TGTGCCAGCATGAAGAGCCGGGATGAAAAACTGTTTTTT. Protein product: CASMKSRDEKLFF. The chain combines TRBV25-1 with TRBJ1-4; D is uncertain. Trimming removed 7 bases at V and 6 bases at J, with 12 bases between. CDR3 size: 13 residues. Germline CDR1 reads MGHDK; CDR2 reads SYGVNS. Supplemented by reference TRBV25-1 and TRBJ1-4, the full variable domain reads EADIYQTPRYLVIGTGKKITLECSQTMGHDKMYWYQQDPGMELHLIHYSYGVNSTEKGDLSSESTVSRIRTEHFPLTLESARPSHTSQYLCASMKSRDEKLFFGSGTQLSVL.

The J gene is TRBJ2-2, the V gene TRBV15, with 7 positions matching TRBD2. Trimming removed 3 bases from V and 1 base from J; junction bases left unmatched: 2. The CDR3 is 15 residues long. Germline-derived CDR1 and CDR2 are LNHNV and YYDKDF (reference sequence). The DNA for the CDR3 is TGTGCCACCAGCAGGGGGAGGGTGAACACCGGGGAGCTGTTTTTT. This codes for CATSRGRVNTGELFF.

V gene TRBV29-1 combines with J gene TRBJ2-2, with 8 bases identical to TRBD2. The germline gives CDR1 SQVTM, CDR2 ANQGSEA. The CDR3 sequence is 13 residues long. Trimming removed 5 bases from V and 7 bases from J; junction bases left unmatched: 6. The CDR3, as DNA: TGCAGCGTTCGGGGGGGCCTTCACGGGGAGCTGTTTTTT. It codes for CSVRGGLHGELFF.

As to this clone: One end of the junction varies from germline; a read error may be responsible. Other nucleotide sequences in the sample specify the same CDR3. The CDR3 spells CATTRGETTPEAFF. The CDR3 bases are TGTGCTACCACCAGAGGGGAGACGACCCCTGAAGCTTTCTTT. The chain is built from TRBV15 and TRBJ1-1; maybe TRBD1 (5 bases). This CDR3 spans 14 amino acids. Germline V gives CDR1 LNHNV, CDR2 YYDKDF (reference sequence). The complete variable domain, with remaining parts taken from reference TRBV15 and TRBJ1-1, reads DAMVIQNPRYQVTQFGKPVTLSCSQTLNHNVMYWYQQKSSQAPKLLFHYYDKDFNNEADTPDNFQSRRPNTSFCFLDIRSPGLGDTAMYLCATTRGETTPEAFFGQGTRLTVV.

A remark on this clone: Germline is not matched at one junction end, which may reflect a read error. This sequence joins TRBV9 and TRBJ2-7; TRBD2 matches 8 bases. The CDR3 loop spans 12 amino acids. Per the germline V gene, CDR1 is SGDLS and CDR2 is YYNGEE. CDR3 sequence (DNA): TGTGCCAGCAGCGTCGATAGCGGGGTACTTCTCTTC. It translates to CASSVDSGVLLF.